This passage covers 12 T cell receptor beta chains from one sample sequenced in a study of T cell repertoires in cytomegalovirus infection. MiXCR, run by TCRdb on the reads, gives a single entry per CDR3 protein. The sample records some 350,000 distinct CDR3 sequences, 15% to 20% being singletons. The sequenced material came from PBMCs. The receptors come from a human donor in good health (CMV status not recorded). Some clones in this sample may be carry-over from other donors' samples.

The CDR3 coding sequence is TGTGCCAGCAGTGAAAGGCCGAACACTGAAGCTTTCTTT. It yields the protein CASSERPNTEAFF. This sequence joins TRBV2 and TRBJ1-1; no clear D. CDR1 SNHLY and CDR2 FYNNEI come from the germline V gene. V gave up 2 bases and J gave up 1 base, with 5 bases separating them. CDR3 length: 13 residues.

This clonotype has just a few counts. This chain connects TRBV6-1 to TRBJ2-5; 9 nucleotides match TRBD2. Trimming removed 1 base from V and 5 bases from J; junction bases left unmatched: 8. The CDR3 spans 16 residues. CDR1 and CDR2 from the germline V gene are MNHNS and SASEGT. CDR3 region: CASSEVGGGAKETQYF. The CDR3 DNA reads as TGTGCCAGCAGTGAAGTCGGCGGGGGGGCCAAGGAGACCCAGTACTTC.

This clonotype was seen only a few times. The gene calls are TRBV20-1 and TRBJ1-1; 8 bases line up with TRBD1. Germline loops: CDR1 DFQATT, CDR2 SNEGSKA (reference sequence). V lost 6 bases, J lost 1 base, and 4 bases stayed unmatched. This CDR3 comprises 13 residues. CDR3 in DNA: TGCAGTGCCCGGACAGGGTCGAACACTGAAGCTTTCTTT. Residues: CSARTGSNTEAFF.

About this clonotype itself: A much more abundant neighbour one base away suggests this may be a read error. Since the CDR3 does not end with the conserved phenylalanine or tryptophan, this likely comes from a read error. The V and J genes are TRBV7-8 and TRBJ1-1, with D possibly being TRBD1 (6 bases). V lost 5 bases to trimming and J lost 11 bases, with 18 bases between them. CDR1 is SGHVS, CDR2 FQNEAQ, per germline. The CDR3 has 13 residues. The CDR3 nucleotides read TGTGCCAGCAGCCCACGGGGGCAGGGCACGGCTTTCCTT. Its translation: CASSPRGQGTAFL.

This chain uses TRBV20-1 with TRBJ2-3, with D unresolved. Trimming removed 5 bases from V and 0 bases from J, with 15 bases in between. There are 15 residues in the CDR3. Germline-derived CDR1 and CDR2 are DFQATT and SNEGSKA (reference sequence). CDR3 residues: CSAPQGFGSTDTQYF. The CDR3 nucleotides are TGCAGTGCTCCGCAAGGGTTCGGGAGCACAGATACGCAGTATTTT.

This clonotype showed up just a few times. CDR3 in amino acids: CASGLRGGDTQYF. The CDR3 DNA sequence: TGTGCCAGCGGTCTAAGGGGGGGAGATACGCAGTATTTT. V gene TRBV3-1 combines with J gene TRBJ2-3; a weak D match, TRBD2 (7 bases). Trimming took off 8 bases at V and 5 bases at J, with 14 bases between the two ends. Germline CDR1 and CDR2: LGHDT and YNNKEL (reference sequence). The CDR3 is made up of 13 amino acids.

The chain recombines TRBV28 with TRBJ2-5, with TRBD1 matching over 7 bases. There are 12 residues in the CDR3. Germline V gene sequence: CDR1 MDHEN, CDR2 SYDVKM. CDR3 amino acids: CKRQGEQETQYF. The CDR3 bases are TGTAAACGACAGGGAGAACAAGAGACCCAGTACTTC.

This clonotype was seen at least ten times. The chain carries TRBV7-2 and TRBJ2-7; TRBD1 might be the D (6 bases). The V end lost 5 bases, the J end lost 1 base, and 12 bases lay between the germline ends. The germline gives CDR1 SGHTA, CDR2 FQGNSA. CDR3 length: 14 amino acids. Here the CDR3 DNA reads TGTGCCAGCAGCCAACAGGGCCCTTCCTACGAGCAGTACTTC. This gives the protein CASSQQGPSYEQYF.

The chain is built from TRBV2 and TRBJ2-1; 9 bases are a match to TRBD2. The CDR3 is 14 amino acids. With 6 bases clipped from V and 14 bases from J, the junction kept 14 bases outside the gene matches. CDR1 and CDR2 (germline): SNHLY, FYNNEI. The DNA for the CDR3 is TGTGCCAGCAGCGTGACCTTAGCGGGAGAGGGGGAGTTCTTC. It translates to CASSVTLAGEGEFF.

This clonotype has just one count. The J gene is TRBJ2-1, the V gene TRBV28; D may be TRBD2 (6 bases). Germline V gene sequence: CDR1 MDHEN, CDR2 SYDVKM. The CDR3 runs to 14 residues. V lost 3 bases to trimming and J lost 6 bases, with 12 bases between them. This CDR3 reads CASSFGSGLNEQFF. In DNA, the CDR3 is TGTGCCAGCAGTTTCGGTAGCGGACTCAATGAGCAGTTCTTC.

This clonotype showed up just a few times. The chain combines TRBV3-1 with TRBJ2-3, with D hard to call. This CDR3 is built from 12 residues. V was trimmed by 4 bases and J by 6 bases, leaving 8 bases between them. Per the germline V gene, CDR1 is LGHDT and CDR2 is YNNKEL (reference sequence). CDR3 DNA sequence: TGTGCCAGCAGCCGACGTCTGGATACGCAGTATTTT. Residues: CASSRRLDTQYF.

The sample holds a few counts of this clonotype. The genes are TRBV7-2 and TRBJ2-1; 9 bases are a match to TRBD1. Germline trimming cut 0 bases from V and 6 bases from J; bases unmatched to any gene: 6. The CDR3 loop spans 16 amino acids. CDR1 SGHTA and CDR2 FQGNSA come from the germline V gene. CDR3 DNA: TGTGCCAGCAGCTTAGCCGGGACAGGGAGTTTCAATGAGCAGTTCTTC. Protein product: CASSLAGTGSFNEQFF.